One T cell receptor beta chain is described in this entry. Its cognate antigen is unknown. This sample is part of a study of cytomegalovirus exposure and HLA in healthy donors. Study-wide context: Prior work identified around 110 million unique TCR beta sequences in approximately 180 million T cells.

General study points: It was only CMV serostatus that was available as immune exposure information. Reports indicated that the classifier achieved high specificity and sensitivity in diagnosing cytomegalovirus status. An analysis was carried out later, and it reportedly showed fewer N-insertions in an Asian-associated ancestry cluster than the approximately 670-donor mean.

CDR3 length: 13 amino acids. The germline V gene has CDR1 MGHRA and CDR2 YSYEKL. Trimming took 0 bases from V and 6 from J, leaving 9 bases between them. Primers for the PCR totalled 60 Vbeta and 13 Jbeta. Method: immunoSEQ multiplex PCR; TCRdb's copy keeps in-frame clones and lacks some. The sample consists of around 130,000 clones, over 60% of them appearing once. Sample: PBMCs. The source is a man in his late teens or twenties in good health and CMV-seropositive. This chain connects TRBV4-1 to TRBJ2-7; D is unclear. The CDR3 sequence is CASSQDGWAEQYF. CDR3 in DNA: TGCGCCAGCAGCCAAGATGGTTGGGCCGAGCAGTACTTC.